This TCR beta chain was obtained from a study of T cell responses to AZD1222 COVID-19 vaccine. A single count supports this clone. V dropped 0 bases and J dropped 2 bases, with 8 bases sitting between them. The CDR3 length is 15 residues. CDR1 is LGHNT, CDR2 FRNRAP, per germline. Only in-frame clones appear in the TCRdb table, and some are missing; sequencing was by immunoSEQ multiplex PCR. The profile shows roughly 56,000 clones, 81% of them singletons. This receptor was obtained from an adult who received the AZD1222 COVID-19 vaccine. The chain is built from TRBV12-5 and TRBJ1-5; D ambiguous. The input for sequencing was peripheral blood, taken 28 days after the second AZD1222 dose. This CDR3 is CASGLVLGGNQPQHF. The CDR3 DNA reads as TGTGCTAGTGGTTTGGTACTTGGGGGCAATCAGCCCCAGCATTTT.